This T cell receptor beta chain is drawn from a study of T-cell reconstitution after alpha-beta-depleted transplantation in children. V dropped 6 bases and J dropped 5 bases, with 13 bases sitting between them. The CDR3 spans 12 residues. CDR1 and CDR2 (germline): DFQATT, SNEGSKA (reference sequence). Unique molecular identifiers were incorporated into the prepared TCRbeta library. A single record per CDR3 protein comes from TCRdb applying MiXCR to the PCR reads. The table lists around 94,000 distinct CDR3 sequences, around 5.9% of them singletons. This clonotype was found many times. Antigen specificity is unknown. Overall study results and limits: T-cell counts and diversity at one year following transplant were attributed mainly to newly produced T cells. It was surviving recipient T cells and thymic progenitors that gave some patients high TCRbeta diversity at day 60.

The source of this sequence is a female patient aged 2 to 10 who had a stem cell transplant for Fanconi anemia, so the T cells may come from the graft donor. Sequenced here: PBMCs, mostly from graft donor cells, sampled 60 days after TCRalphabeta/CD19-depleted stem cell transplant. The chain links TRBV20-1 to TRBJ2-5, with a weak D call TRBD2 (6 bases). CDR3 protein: CSAEEGGETQYF. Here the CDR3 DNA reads TGCAGTGCCGAGGAGGGCGGGGAGACCCAGTACTTC.